Described below is a single TCR beta chain sequence and its context. The data stem from a study of T cell changes during pregnancy in multiple sclerosis. In germline, CDR1 is LNHDA, CDR2 SQIVND (reference sequence). V gave up 8 bases and J gave up 1 base; unmatched junction bases: 6. This CDR3 comprises 15 residues. Measured with immunoSEQ multiplex PCR; TCRdb has only the in-frame clones, and not every one. Of around 70,000 clones listed, around 90% were seen once; the top ten hold around 0.3%. This clonotype was sampled from a female donor with multiple sclerosis, enrolled in a pregnancy study. The gene calls are TRBV19 and TRBJ2-7; 12 positions match TRBD2. Sequencing used CD4+ T cells from peripheral blood mononuclear cells, obtained after pregnancy. This chain's CDR3 is CASRLGTSGSYEQYF. DNA for the CDR3: TGTGCCAGTCGACTAGGGACTAGCGGGTCCTACGAGCAGTACTTC.